This TCR beta chain emerged from a study of tissue T cells after allogeneic stem cell transplantation. The method was immunoSEQ multiplex PCR; TCRdb's version includes in-frame clones alone and lacks a portion of them. The data show 8,500 to 9,000 clones, around 40% seen once. In the case of this clone: Its target is not known. The gene names here belong to mouse.

Study-level results: In patients and mice, blood and spleen missed much of tissue repertoire.

Time point described: mouse harvest day 7 after allogeneic transplant. The graft held 10^6 splenic CD5+ T cells and 10^7 T-cell-depleted bone marrow cells. The specimen was skin. The receptor was isolated from a female BALB/c mouse given C57BL/6 T cells with graft-versus-host disease after an allogeneic hematopoietic cell transplant.

The DNA read from the CDR3 is TGTGCAAGCAGCCCGTGCCAGGCTCCGCTT. This encodes CASSPCQAPL. The whole CDR3 sequence is CASSPCQAPLF. The gene calls are TRBV16 and TRBJ1-5; D remains ambiguous. The missing CDR3 end, 1 residue past where the read stops, is filled in from the germline J gene. The CDR3 sequence is 11 residues long. Trimming left V 5 bases short and J 6 bases short, with 5 bases between. Germline V lookup: CDR1 SGHSA, CDR2 FRNQAP.